This is a list of T cell receptor beta chains from one sample in a study of regulatory T cells in long-lasting Graves disease. A single record per CDR3 protein comes from TCRdb applying MiXCR to the multiplex PCR reads. This sample has approximately 400,000 distinct CDR3 sequences, with 14% to 15% found just once. This sample was shared with a second study, whose subject was T cells in Graves' hyperthyroidism and ophthalmopathy.

This sample comprised peripheral blood mononuclear cells (PBMCs), obtained at new diagnosis, from a patient treated with antithyroid drugs. The receptors shown here come from a woman aged 30 to 39 with Graves disease. Both conserved end residues are part of each CDR3. D genes are given only for firm matches. The size of a clone is reported for some rows only, either as once, few or many, or as a class for expanded clones.

J | D | size | V | CDR3 | DNA
TRBJ2-7 | TRBD2 | many | TRBV13 | CASSPTSGGSYEQYF | TGCGCCAGCAGCCCTACTAGCGGGGGCTCCTACGAGCAGTACTTC
TRBJ2-6 | NA | many | TRBV7-8 | CASSLSGAANVLTF | TGTGCCAGCAGCCTCAGTGGCGCGGCCAACGTCCTGACTTTC
TRBJ2-5 | TRBD1 | many | TRBV11-2 | CASSLAQDRVETQYF | TGTGCCAGCAGCTTAGCCCAGGACAGGGTTGAGACCCAGTACTTC
TRBJ2-2 | NA | few | TRBV6-5 | CASSYSIGTGELFF | TGTGCCAGCAGTTACTCGATAGGCACCGGGGAGCTGTTTTTT
TRBJ2-7 | NA | many | TRBV2 | CASSEAPYEQYF | TGTGCCAGCAGTGAAGCGCCCTACGAGCAGTACTTC
TRBJ1-2 | NA | few | TRBV20-1 | CSPLELGDYGYTF | TGCAGTCCCTTAGAATTGGGGGACTATGGCTACACCTTC
TRBJ1-5 | NA | many | TRBV9 | CASSVGGSSNQPQHF | TGTGCCAGCAGCGTAGGCGGGAGTAGCAATCAGCCCCAGCATTTT
TRBJ2-7 | NA | NA | TRBV18 | CASSPAGGQTEQYF | TGTGCCAGCTCCCCGGCCGGGGGACAGACCGAGCAGTACTTC
TRBJ2-1 | TRBD2 | NA | TRBV18 | CASSPPVASGRQNHSYNEQFF | TGTGCCAGCTCACCACCGGTCGCTAGCGGGAGGCAAAACCATTCCTACAATGAGCAGTTCTTC
TRBJ1-5 | NA | many | TRBV5-8 | CASSSGHTGLQPQHF | TGTGCCAGCAGCTCCGGACATACGGGGCTTCAGCCCCAGCATTTT
TRBJ2-3 | NA | many | TRBV12-5 | CASGSTIGQGRTDTQYF | TGTGCTAGTGGTTCGACTATCGGACAAGGACGGACAGATACGCAGTATTTT
TRBJ2-5 | NA | few | TRBV29-1 | CSVAGEAQYF | TGCAGCGTCGCCGGGGAGGCCCAGTACTTC
TRBJ2-3 | TRBD1 | NA | TRBV20-1 | CSAPYRWTGITDTQYF | TGCAGTGCCCCATACCGATGGACAGGGATTACAGATACGCAGTATTTT
TRBJ2-7 | TRBD2 | NA | TRBV4-1 | CASSQDLWEGEQYF | TGCGCCAGCAGCCAAGATCTTTGGGAGGGCGAGCAGTACTTC
TRBJ2-7 | TRBD1 | NA | TRBV10-1 | CASSDYARGISYEQYF | TGCGCCAGCAGTGACTATGCCAGGGGGATTTCCTACGAGCAGTACTTC
TRBJ1-4 | NA | NA | TRBV20-1 | CSARGGGNEKLFF | TGCAGTGCTAGAGGGGGGGGGAATGAAAAACTGTTTTTT
TRBJ2-3 | TRBD2 | many | TRBV12-3/TRBV12-4 | CASNRRGGLAGTDTQYF | TGTGCCAGCAATAGGAGGGGGGGACTAGCGGGCACAGATACGCAGTATTTT
TRBJ2-7 | TRBD1 | many | TRBV28 | CASSPGTVASYEQYF | TGTGCCAGCAGCCCGGGGACAGTAGCATCCTACGAGCAGTACTTC
TRBJ2-2 | TRBD2 | NA | TRBV5-1 | CASSLDNSGRVSTGELFF | TGCGCCAGCAGCTTGGATAATAGCGGGAGGGTATCGACCGGGGAGCTGTTTTTT
TRBJ2-5 | NA | many | TRBV11-2 | CASSLPRGVSGSHQETQYF | TGTGCCAGCAGCCTCCCCCGCGGGGTTAGCGGTAGCCACCAAGAGACCCAGTACTTC
TRBJ2-2 | NA | NA | TRBV10-3 | CAISPRSGTGELFF | TGTGCCATCAGCCCTAGGTCAGGCACCGGGGAGCTGTTTTTT
TRBJ2-3 | TRBD2 | NA | TRBV5-4 | CASSPGTSGIADTQYF | TGTGCCAGCAGCCCCGGGACTAGCGGGATTGCAGATACGCAGTATTTT
TRBJ2-1 | TRBD2 | NA | TRBV4-1 | CASSQVHQATSGNNEQFF | TGCGCCAGCAGCCAAGTTCATCAGGCGACTAGCGGTAACAATGAGCAGTTCTTC
TRBJ2-2 | TRBD1 | NA | TRBV5-1 | CASSFLGQGFTGELFF | TGCGCCAGCAGCTTTCTTGGACAGGGATTTACCGGGGAGCTGTTTTTT
TRBJ2-2 | TRBD1 | NA | TRBV30 | CAWAPRPGQGIGGNTGELFF | TGTGCCTGGGCACCCCGACCGGGACAGGGAATTGGGGGTAACACCGGGGAGCTGTTTTTT
TRBJ2-5 | TRBD2 | many | TRBV27 | CASSPRLAGYQETQYF | TGTGCCAGCAGTCCCAGACTAGCGGGATACCAAGAGACCCAGTACTTC
TRBJ2-7 | NA | NA | TRBV24-1 | CATSDPRRVQYF | TGTGCCACCAGTGACCCTCGGAGGGTGCAGTACTTC
TRBJ2-1 | TRBD2 | many | TRBV13 | CASTGTSGRKPQFF | TGTGCCAGCACCGGGACTAGCGGGAGGAAACCGCAGTTCTTC
TRBJ2-5 | TRBD2 | many | TRBV19 | CASRAGLAGDFWETQYF | TGTGCCAGTAGAGCTGGGTTGGCGGGAGATTTCTGGGAGACCCAGTACTTC
TRBJ2-3 | NA | many | TRBV30 | CAWSPTTDTQYF | TGTGCCTGGAGTCCAACCACAGATACGCAGTATTTT
TRBJ2-5 | TRBD1 | many | TRBV6-2/TRBV6-3 | CASKPRDRGLNQETQYF | TGTGCCAGCAAACCTAGGGACAGGGGCCTAAACCAAGAGACCCAGTACTTC
TRBJ2-2 | TRBD2 | many | TRBV11-2 | CASSRLGLAGVTGELFF | TGTGCCAGCAGCCGCTTGGGACTAGCGGGAGTTACCGGGGAGCTGTTTTTT
TRBJ1-3 | NA | NA | TRBV3-1 | CASSQLHNSGNTIYF | TGTGCCAGCAGCCAACTTCACAACTCTGGAAACACCATATATTTT
TRBJ1-2 | TRBD1 | NA | TRBV6-1 | CASSEIRWDRTSYGYTF | TGTGCCAGCAGTGAAATTAGGTGGGACAGGACTTCTTATGGCTACACCTTC
TRBJ2-3 | TRBD2 | many | TRBV7-8 | CASRPPFSGRRGTDTQYF | TGTGCCAGCAGACCTCCCTTTAGCGGGAGACGTGGCACAGATACGCAGTATTTT
TRBJ1-5 | NA | NA | TRBV4-1 | CASSPGGEQPQHF | TGCGCCAGCAGCCCTGGGGGCGAACAGCCCCAGCATTTT
TRBJ1-1 | NA | many | TRBV11-3 | CASSLRRHTEAFF | TGTGCCAGCAGCTTACGGAGACACACTGAAGCTTTCTTT
TRBJ1-5 | NA | many | TRBV18 | CASSPQWQDQPQHF | TGTGCCAGCTCACCGCAATGGCAAGATCAGCCCCAGCATTTT
TRBJ2-7 | TRBD2 | few | TRBV20-1 | CSGDSGRGGSYEQYF | TGCAGTGGGGACTCGGGGCGGGGGGGGTCCTACGAGCAGTACTTC
TRBJ2-1 | NA | many | TRBV3-1 | CASKTRMGEQFF | TGTGCCAGCAAAACTAGAATGGGGGAGCAGTTCTTC
TRBJ2-1 | TRBD1 | NA | TRBV20-1 | CSAPQGASSYNEQFF | TGCAGTGCCCCACAGGGGGCGAGCTCCTACAATGAGCAGTTCTTC
TRBJ2-1 | NA | many | TRBV6-2/TRBV6-3 | CASLRMGRQVQSYNEQFF | TGTGCCAGCCTGCGTATGGGGAGACAGGTACAATCCTACAATGAGCAGTTCTTC
TRBJ2-3 | NA | many | TRBV30 | CAWSVGGDADTQYF | TGTGCCTGGAGTGTGGGTGGGGACGCAGATACGCAGTATTTT
TRBJ2-4 | TRBD1 | NA | TRBV12-3/TRBV12-4 | CASSPQDRAVKNIQYF | TGTGCCAGCAGCCCCCAGGACAGGGCAGTCAAAAACATTCAGTACTTC
TRBJ1-5 | NA | many | TRBV19 | CASAPPSEQPQHF | TGTGCCAGTGCCCCTCCCTCGGAGCAGCCCCAGCATTTT
TRBJ1-1 | NA | many | TRBV11-2 | CASRRAQGGVTEAFF | TGTGCCAGTCGGCGGGCACAGGGAGGGGTAACTGAAGCTTTCTTT
TRBJ2-7 | TRBD2 | many | TRBV20-1 | CSAWAPSGKLYEQYF | TGCAGTGCTTGGGCCCCTAGCGGAAAATTATACGAGCAGTACTTC
TRBJ2-7 | TRBD2 | many | TRBV11-2 | CASSPHITPGGSTHEQYF | TGTGCCAGCAGCCCACACATTACACCGGGCGGGAGCACCCACGAGCAGTACTTC
TRBJ2-7 | NA | many | TRBV4-1 | CASSQGQPYEQYF | TGCGCCAGCAGCCAAGGACAGCCCTACGAGCAGTACTTC
TRBJ2-2 | TRBD1 | NA | TRBV19 | CASSSRTGGVSNTGELFF | TGTGCCAGTAGTAGCCGGACAGGGGGCGTTTCGAACACCGGGGAGCTGTTTTTT
TRBJ2-3 | NA | many | TRBV27 | CASSFRERTDTQYF | TGTGCCAGCAGTTTTCGGGAGAGAACAGATACGCAGTATTTT
TRBJ1-1 | TRBD1 | many | TRBV9 | CASSGRQGPLNTEAFF | TGTGCCAGCAGCGGAAGACAGGGTCCACTGAACACTGAAGCTTTCTTT
TRBJ2-4 | NA | few | TRBV6-5 | CAGSSGAGAKNIQYF | TGTGCCGGCAGTTCAGGGGCGGGTGCCAAAAACATTCAGTACTTC
TRBJ2-1 | TRBD1 | many | TRBV11-3 | CASRPAQGGYNEQFF | TGTGCCAGCAGGCCAGCACAGGGGGGCTACAATGAGCAGTTCTTC
TRBJ1-2 | NA | NA | TRBV9 | CASSVSGGPLYGYTF | TGTGCCAGCAGCGTATCGGGGGGGCCCCTTTATGGCTACACCTTC
TRBJ1-1 | TRBD1 | NA | TRBV28 | CASSQTGKFALF | TGTGCCAGCAGCCAGACAGGGAAGTTTGCTCTCTTT
TRBJ2-2 | NA | few | TRBV7-2 | CASSFEGSSAGELFF | TGTGCCAGCAGCTTCGAGGGTAGTAGCGCCGGGGAGCTGTTTTTT
TRBJ1-1 | NA | few | TRBV19 | CASSIVWGTEAFF | TGTGCCAGTAGTATTGTATGGGGGACTGAAGCTTTCTTT
TRBJ1-2 | NA | NA | TRBV29-1 | CSVSFGVGFGYGYTF | TGCAGCGTTAGTTTCGGGGTGGGATTTGGCTATGGCTACACCTTC
TRBJ2-3 | TRBD1 | many | TRBV3-1 | CASSSRPPDRGLTDTQYF | TGTGCCAGCAGCAGCCGACCCCCGGACAGGGGGTTGACAGATACGCAGTATTTT